This T cell receptor beta chain was recovered during a study of blood T cells in healthy people across ages. With a J-beta primer mix and a sample-barcoded 5' primer, a second PCR ran about 6 to 11 cycles. Every cDNA molecule bore a tag from a template-switch adaptor containing 12 random nucleotides. One entry per CDR3 protein, called by TCRdb with MiXCR from the 5' RACE reads. The table records over 750,000 distinct CDR3 sequences, roughly 25% of them present only once. Study conclusions and caveats: Unknown donor CMV status possibly confounded expanded clonotype changes.

On this clonotype: Its specificity is unknown.

These same records also appear under a second study, on T cells of mothers and their children. This second study notes: A second PCR was performed with the M1S primer. This primer added sample barcodes and 2-4 random nucleotides.

This clonotype was sampled from a boy aged 5-17 years in good health. The source material was blood.

This chain's CDR3 is CASSTIGTGVKNIQYF. DNA of the CDR3: TGTGCCAGTAGTACCATCGGGACAGGGGTGAAAAACATTCAGTACTTC. The V gene is TRBV19, the J gene TRBJ2-4; TRBD1 matches at 10 bases. Germline assignment: CDR1 LNHDA and CDR2 SQIVND (reference sequence). The CDR3 runs 16 residues. V gave up 4 bases and J gave up 4 bases; unmatched junction bases: 7. Full variable domain (outside the CDR3, taken from reference TRBV19 and TRBJ2-4): DGGITQSPKYLFRKEGQNVTLSCEQNLNHDAMYWYRQDPGQGLRLIYYSQIVNDFQKGDIAEGYSVSREKKESFPLTVTSAQKNPTAFYLCASSTIGTGVKNIQYFGAGTRLSVL.